The sequence of this T cell receptor (beta chain) was determined in a study of CD8 T cells in ankylosing spondylitis. For this clonotype: The antigen remains unidentified.

A single record per CDR3 protein comes from TCRdb applying MiXCR to the 5' RACE reads. The sample shows about 340,000 distinct CDR3 sequences, about 14% of them seen only once. Broader study findings: Prior literature has documented some motif variants in synovial fluid and blood from reactive arthritis. Reported data indicate significant enrichment of disease-linked clones within matched ankylosing spondylitis synovial fluid. Characteristic of ankylosing spondylitis blood, it appeared, was a TCR beta motif comprising fewer than 10 highly homologous variants.

The clonotype comes from a male donor with ankylosing spondylitis or in good health (not recorded which). The sample was blood, either unsorted or a sorted T cell fraction (not recorded which).

The CDR3 DNA reads TGCGCCAGCAGTCCGGTTACCGCAGAGACCCAGTACTTC. Amino acids: CASSPVTAETQYF. This chain uses TRBV5-1 with TRBJ2-5, with D unclear. Between the trimmed V and J ends, which lost 5 bases and 4 bases, there was a span of 12 bases. Germline CDR1 is SGHRS and CDR2 is YFSETQ. The CDR3 contains 13 residues.